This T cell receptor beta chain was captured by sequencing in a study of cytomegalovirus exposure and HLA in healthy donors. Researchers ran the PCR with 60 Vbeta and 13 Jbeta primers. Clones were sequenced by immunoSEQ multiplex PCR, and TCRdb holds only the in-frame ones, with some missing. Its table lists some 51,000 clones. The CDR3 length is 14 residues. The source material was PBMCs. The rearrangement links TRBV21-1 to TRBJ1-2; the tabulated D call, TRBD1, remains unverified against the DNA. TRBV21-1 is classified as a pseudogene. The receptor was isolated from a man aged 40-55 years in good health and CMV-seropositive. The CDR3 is CASSKRGQGRGYTF. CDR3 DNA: TGTGCCAGCAGCAAAAGGGGACAGGGAAGAGGCTACACCTTC.